The 10 T cell receptor beta chains below come from one sample, sequenced in a study of blood T cell repertoires in COVID-19. Some clones are missing from TCRdb's copy, which holds only in-frame ones; the method was immunoSEQ multiplex PCR. Of fewer than 150,000 clones listed, approximately 80% are singletons. The sequencing sample was made of PBMCs or T cells enriched from blood (not recorded which). The receptor source for this set is a woman aged 18-29 years who had been exposed to COVID-19.

The chain links TRBV7-3 to TRBJ2-3; 10 bases agree with TRBD2. The CDR3 is 15 residues long. Germline V gene lookup returns CDR1 SGHTA and CDR2 FQGTGA. V trimming: 5 bases; J trimming: 6 bases; junction bases outside the gene matches: 8. This CDR3 reads CASSPIAGGSDTQYF. CDR3 nucleotides: TGTGCCAGCAGCCCGATAGCGGGAGGCTCTGATACGCAGTATTTT.

This clone turned up a few times. The genes are TRBV6-2 or TRBV6-3 and TRBJ1-3; D gene ambiguous. The CDR3 runs to 16 residues. Per the germline V gene, CDR1 is MNHEY and CDR2 is SVGEGT. Trimming took off 5 bases at V and 0 bases at J, with 14 bases between the two ends. DNA of the CDR3: TGTGCCAGCAGTATAACCTCCAGGTTCTCTGGAAACACCATATATTTT. Its protein is CASSITSRFSGNTIYF.

V is TRBV6-2 or TRBV6-3 and J is TRBJ2-7; TRBD2 aligns across 7 bases. The CDR3 covers 15 residues. The J segment lost 3 bases and the V segment lost 2 bases, leaving 7 bases of the junction unmatched. In germline, CDR1 is MNHEY, CDR2 SVGEGT. CDR3 in DNA: TGTGCCAGCAGTTACGGGCAGGGAGGGATCTACGAGCAGTACTTC. Translated: CASSYGQGGIYEQYF.

This clone was counted a few times. The chain employs TRBV10-1 and TRBJ1-2; the D gene is possibly TRBD1 (5 bases). Germline CDR1 is WNHNN and CDR2 is SYGVQD (reference sequence). Trimming removed 0 bases at V and 8 bases at J, with 13 bases between. The CDR3 extends over 14 amino acids. The DNA for the CDR3 is TGCGCCAGCAGTGAGTCTATGGGGCGGTGGGGCTACACCTTC. It codes for CASSESMGRWGYTF.

This clone was observed a few times. The chain combines TRBV7-9 with TRBJ2-2; the match to TRBD1 covers 7 bases. V was pared by 5 bases and J by 5 bases, with 17 bases of the junction left unmatched. The CDR3 sequence is 18 residues long. Germline V gene data show CDR1 as SEHNR and CDR2 as FQNEAQ (reference sequence). CDR3 in amino acids: CASSPSAYDRVGTGELFF. The CDR3 nucleotides read TGTGCCAGCAGCCCTTCCGCCTACGACAGGGTCGGGACCGGGGAGCTGTTTTTT. Full variable domain (rest looked up from reference TRBV7-9 and TRBJ2-2): DTGVSQNPRHKITKRGQNVTFRCDPISEHNRLYWYRQTLGQGPEFLTYFQNEAQLEKSRLLSDRFSAERPKGSFSTLEIQRTEQGDSAMYLCASSPSAYDRVGTGELFFGEGSRLTVL.

This clone was observed a few times. This sequence joins TRBV27 and TRBJ1-1; no reliable D call. The germline V and J ends were trimmed by 2 bases and 4 bases, with 8 bases remaining between them. This CDR3 spans 13 amino acids. Germline V CDR1 and CDR2: MNHEY, SMNVEV (reference sequence). DNA of the CDR3: TGTGCCAGCAGTTTACGGGTGAGCACTGAAGCTTTCTTT. This codes for CASSLRVSTEAFF.

The chain links TRBV19 to TRBJ1-5; D remains ambiguous. Trimming took off 0 bases at V and 6 bases at J, with 12 bases between the two ends. CDR1 and CDR2 from the germline V gene are LNHDA and SQIVND (reference sequence). The CDR3 loop spans 15 amino acids. CDR3 sequence (DNA): TGTGCCAGTAGTATAGAAGCTCGCATTTTTCAGCCCCAGCATTTT. The encoded protein is CASSIEARIFQPQHF.

The V gene is TRBV30, the J gene TRBJ2-1, with 9 bases lining up with TRBD2. This CDR3 contains 15 residues. Trimming at V came to 5 bases and at J to 12 bases, leaving 17 bases not matched to a gene. In germline, CDR1 is GTSNPN, CDR2 SVGIG (reference sequence). This CDR3 is CAWGRIGREGIRQFF. The CDR3, as DNA: TGTGCCTGGGGTAGGATCGGGCGGGAGGGAATTAGGCAGTTCTTC.

This clone has just one count. The V gene is TRBV10-3, the J gene TRBJ2-7; 16 bases fit TRBD2. Germline-derived CDR1 and CDR2 are ENHRY and SYGVKD. This CDR3 has 20 residues. V shed 3 bases, J shed 2 bases, and the junction held 13 bases outside the gene matches. The CDR3 protein is CAISDLGGTSGRVSPYEQYF. CDR3 DNA sequence: TGTGCCATCAGTGACCTCGGGGGGACTAGCGGGAGGGTATCCCCCTACGAGCAGTACTTC.

The rearrangement links TRBV11-2 to TRBJ1-6; D remains ambiguous. V lost 1 base and J lost 7, with 14 bases in between. The CDR3 sequence is 16 residues long. Germline CDR1 reads SGHAT; CDR2 reads FQNNGV. Written as DNA, the CDR3 is TGTGCCAGCAGCTTAGCAGTCTGGCAGACAAATTCACCCCTCCACTTT. Its protein is CASSLAVWQTNSPLHF.